Presented here are 23 T cell receptor beta chains from one specimen sequenced in a study of CD8 T cells in Susac syndrome. An input of roughly 0.45 to 1 ug of RNA was subjected to reverse transcription using random hexamers. MiXCR, run by TCRdb on the immunoSEQ multiplex PCR reads, gives a single entry per CDR3 protein. The sample consists of 150,000 to 200,000 distinct CDR3 sequences, around 94% of them appearing once. Sequenced: CD4+ T cells from PBMCs. These receptors all come from a human donor in good health.

V is TRBV3-1 and J is TRBJ2-2, with D possibly TRBD1 on 6 matching bases. V lost 4 bases, J lost 2 bases, and 11 bases lay in between. The CDR3 is made up of 15 amino acids. Per the germline V gene, CDR1 is LGHDT and CDR2 is YNNKEL (reference sequence). CDR3 in amino acids: CASSPGQINTGELFF. The CDR3 DNA sequence: TGTGCCAGCAGCCCCGGACAGATAAACACCGGGGAGCTGTTTTTT.

This chain links TRBV29-1 with TRBJ1-2; D unresolved. The CDR3 loop spans 14 amino acids. The V and J ends lost 1 base and 0 bases respectively, with 9 bases between them. Germline V gives CDR1 SQVTM, CDR2 ANQGSEA. The CDR3 DNA is TGCAGCGTTGAAGGACGGTTAGCTAACTATGGCTACACCTTC. This sequence encodes CSVEGRLANYGYTF.

This chain connects TRBV9 to TRBJ2-6, with D uncertain. Trimming removed 3 bases at V and 4 bases at J, with 8 bases between. CDR3 length equals 14 residues. CDR1 SGDLS and CDR2 YYNGEE come from the germline V gene. CDR3: CASSAARGANVLTF. Written as DNA, the CDR3 is TGTGCCAGCAGCGCCGCACGCGGGGCCAACGTCCTGACTTTC.

Here the CDR3 DNA reads TGCAGTGCTAGAGACCTCCTGGGACAGGGGTCCGATGAGCAGTTCTTC. It specifies CSARDLLGQGSDEQFF. The gene calls are TRBV20-1 and TRBJ2-1; 10 positions agree with TRBD1. With 0 bases clipped from V and 8 bases from J, the junction kept 10 bases outside the gene matches. Germline CDR1 reads DFQATT; CDR2 reads SNEGSKA (reference sequence). This CDR3 is 16 amino acids long.

The rearrangement links TRBV29-1 to TRBJ2-5; D unresolved. Germline loops: CDR1 SQVTM, CDR2 ANQGSEA. This CDR3 is 13 amino acids long. With 4 bases removed from V and 2 bases from J, the gap between germline ends came to 11 bases. Here the CDR3 DNA reads TGCAGCGTTGGATTTGTCCTTCAAGAGACCCAGTACTTC. Amino acid sequence: CSVGFVLQETQYF.

This chain connects TRBV2 to TRBJ2-7, with unresolved D. This CDR3 has 14 amino acids. The germline V gene encodes CDR1 SNHLY and CDR2 FYNNEI. The V gene lost 5 bases and the J gene lost 0 bases, with 11 bases spanning the gap. The CDR3 is CASSTVISSYEQYF. In DNA, the CDR3 is TGTGCCAGCAGTACAGTGATAAGCTCCTACGAGCAGTACTTC. The complete variable domain, with remaining parts taken from reference TRBV2 and TRBJ2-7, reads EPEVTQTPSHQVTQMGQEVILRCVPISNHLYFYWYRQILGQKVEFLVSFYNNEISEKSEIFDDQFSVERPDGSNFTLKIRSTKLEDSAMYFCASSTVISSYEQYFGPGTRLTVT.

The V call is TRBV3-1, the J call TRBJ1-5; D unclear. Germline-derived CDR1 and CDR2 are LGHDT and YNNKEL (reference sequence). The germline V and J ends were trimmed by 5 bases and 5 bases, with 10 bases remaining between them. CDR3 length equals 13 residues. CDR3: CASSFGRDQPQHF. In DNA, the CDR3 is TGTGCCAGCAGCTTTGGACGGGATCAGCCCCAGCATTTT.

This chain uses TRBV9 with TRBJ2-7; 8 bases fit TRBD2. Germline V gene sequence: CDR1 SGDLS, CDR2 YYNGEE. Trimming took 6 bases from V and 2 from J; bases not matched to a gene: 7. The CDR3 has 14 residues. The CDR3 spells CASTLGAGAYEQYF. In DNA form, the CDR3 reads TGTGCCAGCACCCTAGGAGCGGGGGCCTACGAGCAGTACTTC.

The chain is built from TRBV6-1 and TRBJ2-7; tentatively, D is TRBD1 or TRBD2 (5 bases each). V lost 6 bases, J lost 6 bases, and 12 bases lay in between. Germline CDR1 MNHNS, CDR2 SASEGT. This CDR3 comprises 12 residues. CDR3 in DNA: TGTGCCAGCAGCCGGGACGCGCTCGAGCAGTACTTC. It yields the protein CASSRDALEQYF.

The J gene is TRBJ2-2, the V gene TRBV30; perhaps D is TRBD1 or TRBD2 (5 bases each). CDR1 is GTSNPN, CDR2 SVGIG, per germline (reference sequence). CDR3 length equals 14 residues. V shed 4 bases and J shed 3 bases, with 12 bases lying between them. CDR3 amino acids: CAWTGRLHTGELFF. The CDR3 DNA reads as TGTGCCTGGACAGGGAGACTGCACACCGGGGAGCTGTTTTTT.

The CDR3 coding sequence is TGCAGTCGTGGGGACTCCTATAATTCACCCCTCCACTTT. This translates into CSRGDSYNSPLHF. The rearrangement uses TRBV20-1 and TRBJ1-6; D unclear. The CDR3 contains 13 residues. The germline V gene has CDR1 DFQATT and CDR2 SNEGSKA (reference sequence). Trimming left V 8 bases short and J 0 bases short, with 8 bases between.

The J gene is TRBJ1-5, the V gene TRBV20-1; 7 bases align to TRBD1. The CDR3 has 14 amino acids. J lost 2 bases, V lost 3 bases, and 4 bases had no gene match. CDR1 and CDR2 from the germline V gene are DFQATT and SNEGSKA (reference sequence). Written as DNA, the CDR3 is TGCAGTGCTAGTTTAACAGGGGGCAATCAGCCCCAGCATTTT. It encodes CSASLTGGNQPQHF.

The rearrangement uses TRBV20-1 and TRBJ1-5; the match to TRBD1 covers 8 bases. The V segment lost 1 base and the J segment 6 bases; nucleotides outside the gene matches: 11. Germline CDR1 is DFQATT and CDR2 is SNEGSKA (reference sequence). CDR3 length: 16 residues. CDR3 loop: CSARGTGQGAGQPQHF. The CDR3, as DNA: TGCAGTGCTAGAGGAACAGGACAGGGTGCGGGTCAGCCCCAGCATTTT.

This rearrangement joins TRBV29-1 to TRBJ2-1; 10 bases agree with TRBD2. J was trimmed by 2 bases and V by 3 bases; bases with no gene match: 7. Germline assignment: CDR1 SQVTM and CDR2 ANQGSEA. The CDR3 extends over 16 amino acids. For the CDR3, the DNA is TGCAGCGTTGATGGAGAAAGCGGGGGGGCCTACAATGAGCAGTTCTTC. This sequence encodes CSVDGESGGAYNEQFF.

The chain employs TRBV20-1 and TRBJ1-1; D not certain. Germline CDR1 and CDR2: DFQATT and SNEGSKA (reference sequence). Trimming stripped 3 bases from V and 0 bases from J, with 8 bases between. This CDR3 is 13 amino acids long. As DNA, the CDR3 is TGCAGTGCTAGGTCCGACATGAACACTGAAGCTTTCTTT. Encoded protein: CSARSDMNTEAFF.

Only one count was recorded for this clonotype. This chain connects TRBV11-2 to TRBJ1-2; D is unclear. The length of the CDR3 is 12 residues. With 2 bases removed from V and 8 bases from J, the gap between germline ends came to 9 bases. Germline V gene data show CDR1 as SGHAT and CDR2 as FQNNGV. CDR3 in amino acids: CASSLYLRGYTF. The CDR3 DNA is TGTGCCAGCAGCTTATATCTAAGAGGCTACACCTTC.

The chain is built from TRBV5-1 and TRBJ2-5; 7 positions match TRBD1. After removal of 4 bases from V and 1 base from J, the junction contained 7 bases not matched to a gene. The CDR3 has 15 residues. Germline CDR1 SGHRS, CDR2 YFSETQ. The CDR3 region is CASSPTQGRQETQYF. CDR3 bases: TGCGCCAGCAGCCCGACACAGGGGCGCCAAGAGACCCAGTACTTC.

In regard to this clonotype: Since no conserved phenylalanine or tryptophan closes the CDR3, a read error is the likely cause. The chain employs TRBV3-1 and TRBJ2-1; 10 bases align to TRBD2. Losses at the gene ends were 6 bases for V and 4 bases for J; bases not matched to a gene: 6. This CDR3 region has 15 residues. Germline V gene sequence: CDR1 LGHDT, CDR2 YNNKEL (reference sequence). CDR3 amino acids: CASSLSGGTYNEQFL. Written as DNA, the CDR3 is TGTGCCAGCAGTCTTAGCGGGGGGACATACAATGAGCAGTTCCTC.

The V and J genes are TRBV20-1 and TRBJ2-7; 7 bases line up with TRBD2. The CDR3 has 15 residues. CDR1 DFQATT and CDR2 SNEGSKA come from the germline V gene (reference sequence). With 1 base clipped from V and 0 bases from J, the junction kept 6 bases outside the gene matches. CDR3 sequence: CSARAPASGSYEQYF. For the CDR3, the DNA is TGCAGTGCTAGAGCGCCGGCTAGCGGCTCCTACGAGCAGTACTTC.

The chain employs TRBV9 and TRBJ2-1; D is uncertain. The CDR3 sequence is 14 residues long. Germline V lookup: CDR1 SGDLS, CDR2 YYNGEE. Trimming took 0 bases from V and 3 from J, leaving 7 bases between them. This CDR3 reads CASSVDLGYNEQFF. CDR3 coding DNA: TGTGCCAGCAGCGTAGATCTGGGCTACAATGAGCAGTTCTTC.

The V call is TRBV20-1, the J call TRBJ1-2; possibly TRBD1 for D (5 bases). The CDR3 runs 13 residues. Germline V CDR1 and CDR2: DFQATT, SNEGSKA (reference sequence). Trimming took off 0 bases at V and 2 bases at J, with 7 bases between the two ends. The CDR3 nucleotides are TGCAGTGCTAGAGATCGGGGGAACTATGGCTACACCTTC. It translates to CSARDRGNYGYTF.

The chain is built from TRBV29-1 and TRBJ2-3, with D perhaps TRBD2 (6 bases). Germline V gives CDR1 SQVTM, CDR2 ANQGSEA. V lost 0 bases, J lost 5 bases, and 12 bases lay in between. CDR3 length: 14 amino acids. CDR3 protein: CSVEDGIAVDTQYF. CDR3 DNA sequence: TGCAGCGTTGAAGACGGAATAGCGGTAGATACGCAGTATTTT.

The chain combines TRBV30 with TRBJ2-7, with 9 bases identical to TRBD1. Germline CDR1 GTSNPN, CDR2 SVGIG (reference sequence). CDR3 size: 12 residues. V dropped 5 bases and J dropped 7; count of bases not matched to a gene: 6. Here the CDR3 DNA reads TGTGCCTGGGGGGACAGGGAAGGGGAGCAGTACTTC. This translates into CAWGDREGEQYF. Variable domain in full (rest from reference TRBV30 and TRBJ2-7): SQTIHQWPATLVQPVGSPLSLECTVEGTSNPNLYWYRQAAGRGLQLLFYSVGIGQISSEVPQNLSASRPQDRQFILSSKKLLLSDSGFYLCAWGDREGEQYFGPGTRLTVT.